The following is a T cell receptor beta chain sequence with its context. The sample belongs to a study of blood T cell repertoires in COVID-19. On the study more broadly: Sites in the United States, Italy and Spain provided acute and convalescent COVID-19 samples.

Generated by immunoSEQ multiplex PCR, the TCRdb table keeps only in-frame clones and is missing some. The table has more than 200,000 clones, under 90% seen once; the top ten hold approximately 4%. Material: peripheral blood. The source is a man in his 60s with acute or convalescent COVID-19.

In DNA form, the CDR3 reads TGTGCCAGCAGTGGCCAAGAGAGAAAGGGGCCCAATAATTCACCCCTCCACTTT. It specifies CASSGQERKGPNNSPLHF. The chain is built from TRBV2 and TRBJ1-6; a weak D match, TRBD1 (5 bases). The length of the CDR3 is 18 residues. Trimming took 4 bases from V and 5 from J, leaving 21 bases between them. Germline values: CDR1 SNHLY, CDR2 FYNNEI.